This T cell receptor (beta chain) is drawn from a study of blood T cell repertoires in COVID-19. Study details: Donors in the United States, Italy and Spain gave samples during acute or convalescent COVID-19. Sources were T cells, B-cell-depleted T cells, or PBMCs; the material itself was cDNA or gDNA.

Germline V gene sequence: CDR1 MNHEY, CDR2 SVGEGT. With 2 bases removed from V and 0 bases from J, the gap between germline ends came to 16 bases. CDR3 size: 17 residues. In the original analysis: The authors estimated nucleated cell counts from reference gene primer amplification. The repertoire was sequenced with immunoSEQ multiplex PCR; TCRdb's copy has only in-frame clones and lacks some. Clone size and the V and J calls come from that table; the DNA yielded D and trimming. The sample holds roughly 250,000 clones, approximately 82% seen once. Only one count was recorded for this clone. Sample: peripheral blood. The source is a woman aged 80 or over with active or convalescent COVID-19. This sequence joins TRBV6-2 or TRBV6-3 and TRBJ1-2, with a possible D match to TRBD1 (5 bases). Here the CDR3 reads CASSYQRQRGSNYGYTF. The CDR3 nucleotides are TGTGCCAGCAGTTACCAACGACAGCGGGGCTCTAACTATGGCTACACCTTC.